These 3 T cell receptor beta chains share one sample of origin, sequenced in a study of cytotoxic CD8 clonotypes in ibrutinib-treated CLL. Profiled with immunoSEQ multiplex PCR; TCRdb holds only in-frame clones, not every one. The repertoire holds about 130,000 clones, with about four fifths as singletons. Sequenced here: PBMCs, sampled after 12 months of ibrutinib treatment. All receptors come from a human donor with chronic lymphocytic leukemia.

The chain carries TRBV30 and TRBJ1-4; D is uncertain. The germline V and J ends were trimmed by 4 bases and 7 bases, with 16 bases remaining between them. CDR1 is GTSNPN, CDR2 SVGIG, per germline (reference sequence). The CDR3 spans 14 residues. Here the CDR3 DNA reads TGTGCCTGGAAAGCGGGAATTGGGAGTGAAAAACTGTTTTTT. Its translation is CAWKAGIGSEKLFF. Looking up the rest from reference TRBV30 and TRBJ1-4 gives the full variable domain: SQTIHQWPATLVQPVGSPLSLECTVEGTSNPNLYWYRQAAGRGLQLLFYSVGIGQISSEVPQNLSASRPQDRQFILSSKKLLLSDSGFYLCAWKAGIGSEKLFFGSGTQLSVL.

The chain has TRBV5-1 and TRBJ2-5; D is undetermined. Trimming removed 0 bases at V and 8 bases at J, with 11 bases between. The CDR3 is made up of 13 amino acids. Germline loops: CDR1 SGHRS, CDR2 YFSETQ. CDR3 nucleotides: TGCGCCAGCAGCTTGGTTTCAGCAGGAACCCAGTACTTC. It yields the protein CASSLVSAGTQYF.

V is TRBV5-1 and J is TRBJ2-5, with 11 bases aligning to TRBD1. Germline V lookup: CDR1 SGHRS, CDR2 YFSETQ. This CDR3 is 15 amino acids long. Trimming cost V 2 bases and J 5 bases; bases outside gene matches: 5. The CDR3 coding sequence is TGCGCCAGCAGCTTCGGACAGGGGGCTGCGGAGACCCAGTACTTC. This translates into CASSFGQGAAETQYF.